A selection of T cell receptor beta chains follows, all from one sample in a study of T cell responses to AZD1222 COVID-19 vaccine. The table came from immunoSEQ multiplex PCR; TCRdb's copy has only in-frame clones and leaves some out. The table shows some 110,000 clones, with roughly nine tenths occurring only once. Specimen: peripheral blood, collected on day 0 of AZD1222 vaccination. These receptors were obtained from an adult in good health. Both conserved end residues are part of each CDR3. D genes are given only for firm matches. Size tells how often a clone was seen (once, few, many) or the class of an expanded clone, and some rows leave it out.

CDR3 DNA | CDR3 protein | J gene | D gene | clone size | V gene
TGCAGCGCCCCAGGGCAGATGAACACTGAAGCTTTCTTT | CSAPGQMNTEAFF | TRBJ1-1 | - | - | TRBV29-1
TGTGCCAGCTCACCGGGCAGTCAGAACACTGAAGCTTTCTTT | CASSPGSQNTEAFF | TRBJ1-1 | - | - | TRBV18
TGTGCCAGCAGTTTAGCAGACAGGGAAGCTTTCTTT | CASSLADREAFF | TRBJ1-1 | - | - | TRBV12-3/TRBV12-4
TGTGCCAGCAGCTTAGTGGGACAGTTTGAAGCTTTCTTT | CASSLVGQFEAFF | TRBJ1-1 | TRBD1 | - | TRBV7-9
TGTGCCAGCAGTACCGGACTAGCGGGGACAGATACGCAGTATTTT | CASSTGLAGTDTQYF | TRBJ2-3 | TRBD2 | - | TRBV2
TGCAGTGCTACAGGGTCTCGTGGCTACACCTTC | CSATGSRGYTF | TRBJ1-2 | - | once | TRBV20-1
TGTGCCAGCAGCGTTAACTACGAGCAGCACTTC | CASSVNYEQHF | TRBJ2-7 | - | - | TRBV7-2
TGTGCCAGCAGTTCTCCCTCTCGGCCTGAAGCTTTCTTT | CASSSPSRPEAFF | TRBJ1-1 | - | - | TRBV12-3/TRBV12-4
TGTGCCAGCAGCCCCAAGGGAACATCCTACGAGCAGTACTTC | CASSPKGTSYEQYF | TRBJ2-7 | - | - | TRBV7-9
TGTGCCAGCAGCCCTCTGGGGGGAGGCGGGGCAGATACGCAGTATTTT | CASSPLGGGGADTQYF | TRBJ2-3 | - | - | TRBV7-2
TGCGCCAGCAGCTTGGCTGAGGGGGCAAGCACTGAAGCTTTCTTT | CASSLAEGASTEAFF | TRBJ1-1 | TRBD1 | - | TRBV5-1
TGTGCCAGCAGCCAAGGGGGACAGGGCGGAACTAATGAAAAACTGTTTTTT | CASSQGGQGGTNEKLFF | TRBJ1-4 | TRBD1 | - | TRBV3-1/TRBV3-2
TGTGCCAGCAGTGAAGCGCGAAAAAAACTGTTTTTT | CASSEARKKLFF | TRBJ1-4 | - | - | TRBV2
TGTGCCAGCAGCTTAATAGCAGGGACCCTCAATGAGCAGTTCTTC | CASSLIAGTLNEQFF | TRBJ2-1 | - | - | TRBV11-3
TGTGCCAGCAGCTTGGGTTCCGGGGCACTCAATCAGCCCCAGCATTTT | CASSLGSGALNQPQHF | TRBJ1-5 | - | - | TRBV5-6
TGTGCCAGCAGCCCGCACCGGGGGACAGGCCTGGTGGAAGCTTTCTTT | CASSPHRGTGLVEAFF | TRBJ1-1 | TRBD1 | - | TRBV11-1
TGTGCCAGCTCACCGGGCGGTTACGAGCAGTACTTC | CASSPGGYEQYF | TRBJ2-7 | - | - | TRBV18
TGTGCCAGTAGTACCCGCCAGACAGGGGCAGCTTTCTTT | CASSTRQTGAAFF | TRBJ1-1 | TRBD1 | - | TRBV19
TGCGCCAGCGGGGTACCGGGGACGGGAAACACCATATATTTT | CASGVPGTGNTIYF | TRBJ1-3 | - | - | TRBV10-2